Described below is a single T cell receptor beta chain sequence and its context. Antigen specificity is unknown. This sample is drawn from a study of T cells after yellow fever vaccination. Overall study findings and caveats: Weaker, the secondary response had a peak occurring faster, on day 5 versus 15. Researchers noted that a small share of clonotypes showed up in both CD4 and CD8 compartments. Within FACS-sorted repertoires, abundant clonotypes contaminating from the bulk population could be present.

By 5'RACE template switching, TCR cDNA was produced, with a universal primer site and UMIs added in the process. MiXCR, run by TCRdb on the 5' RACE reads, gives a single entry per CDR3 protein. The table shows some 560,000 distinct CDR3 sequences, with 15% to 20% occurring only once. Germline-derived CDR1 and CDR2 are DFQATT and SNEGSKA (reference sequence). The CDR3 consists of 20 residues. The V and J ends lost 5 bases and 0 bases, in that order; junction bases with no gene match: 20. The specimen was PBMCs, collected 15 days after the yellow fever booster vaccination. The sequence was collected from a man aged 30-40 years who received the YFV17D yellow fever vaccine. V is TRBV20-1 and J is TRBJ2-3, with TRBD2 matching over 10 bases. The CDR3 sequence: CSAPPSFSGRIHSSTDTQYF. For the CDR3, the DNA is TGCAGTGCTCCCCCAAGCTTTAGCGGGAGGATACATTCTAGCACAGATACGCAGTATTTT.